Listed here are 20 T cell receptor beta chains from one sample, sequenced in a study of preoperative IRX-2 immunotherapy in early breast cancer. Profiling relied on immunoSEQ multiplex PCR, and the TCRdb table lists in-frame clones only, not all of them. The sample holds 40,000 to 45,000 clones, just under 95% seen once. Treatment defined: preoperative locoregional IRX-2 cytokine immunotherapy. The material was tumor tissue, obtained after IRX-2 immunotherapy. These receptors were taken from a human donor with breast cancer.

The chain recombines TRBV5-4 with TRBJ2-1, with D maybe TRBD2 (6 bases). CDR3 length equals 13 residues. The germline V gene encodes CDR1 SGHNT and CDR2 YYREEE (reference sequence). Trimming took off 4 bases at V and 8 bases at J, with 13 bases between the two ends. This chain's CDR3 is CASSPRGSDEQFF. The CDR3 nucleotides read TGTGCCAGCAGCCCCCGGGGGAGTGATGAGCAGTTCTTC.

This clone was recorded a few times. The gene calls are TRBV13 and TRBJ2-7; no clear D gene. From germline, CDR1 is PRHDT and CDR2 FYEKMQ (reference sequence). This CDR3 comprises 14 residues. The V end was cut by 2 bases, the J end by 0 bases, with 8 bases between. CDR3 nucleotides: TGTGCCAGCAGCTTAAGGGCAGCCTCCTACGAGCAGTACTTC. Amino acid sequence: CASSLRAASYEQYF.

The rearrangement links TRBV5-6 to TRBJ2-1; D may match TRBD1 or TRBD2 (6 bases each). The CDR3 runs to 13 residues. V lost 1 base and J 5 bases, leaving 7 bases between the germline ends. Germline-derived CDR1 and CDR2 are SGHDT and YYEEEE. CDR3 residues: CASSLRGHNEQFF. The CDR3 bases are TGTGCCAGCAGCTTGCGGGGGCACAATGAGCAGTTCTTC.

This chain joins TRBV10-3 and TRBJ2-7; 11 nucleotides align to TRBD2. The V segment lost 2 bases and the J segment 5 bases; nucleotides outside the gene matches: 8. The germline V gene encodes CDR1 ENHRY and CDR2 SYGVKD. The CDR3 covers 16 residues. CDR3 loop: CAISERASGRSDEQYF. CDR3 bases: TGTGCCATCAGTGAGCGGGCTAGCGGGAGGAGCGACGAGCAGTACTTC.

This sequence joins TRBV7-9 and TRBJ2-7, with no clear D. Trimming removed 5 bases from V and 0 bases from J, with 5 bases in between. The CDR3 contains 12 residues. Germline loops: CDR1 SEHNR, CDR2 FQNEAQ (reference sequence). The DNA of the CDR3 is TGTGCCAGCAGCCTAAGCTCCTACGAGCAGTACTTC. Protein product: CASSLSSYEQYF.

J is TRBJ2-5 and V is TRBV6-5, with no clear D. Looked up from germline, CDR1 is MNHEY and CDR2 is SVGAGI. The CDR3 loop spans 14 amino acids. Between the trimmed V and J ends, which lost 9 bases and 5 bases, there was a span of 19 bases. CDR3 sequence: CASWQPPRPETQYF. The CDR3 DNA reads TGTGCCAGTTGGCAACCCCCCAGGCCGGAGACCCAGTACTTC.

The V call is TRBV5-1, the J call TRBJ2-7, with 9 bases that match TRBD1. The CDR3 has 14 residues. Germline assignment: CDR1 SGHRS and CDR2 YFSETQ. Trimming at V came to 4 bases and at J to 1 base, leaving 3 bases not matched to a gene. The CDR3 is CASSPTGGSYEQYF. CDR3 bases: TGCGCCAGCAGCCCGACAGGGGGGTCCTACGAGCAGTACTTC.

The chain couples TRBV6-5 to TRBJ2-1; 7 bases align to TRBD2. Trimming removed 6 bases from V and 4 bases from J; junction bases left unmatched: 6. CDR3 size: 14 residues. In germline, CDR1 is MNHEY, CDR2 SVGAGI. This chain's CDR3 is CASRGGSFYNEQFF. The CDR3, as DNA: TGTGCCAGCAGGGGCGGGAGCTTTTACAATGAGCAGTTCTTC.

The gene calls are TRBV28 and TRBJ1-2, with D possibly matching TRBD1 (6 bases). Germline CDR1 is MDHEN and CDR2 is SYDVKM. The CDR3 is 14 residues long. V was shortened by 6 bases and J by 5 bases, with 16 bases between the two germline ends. The CDR3 loop is CASSPGDKVYGYTF. DNA of the CDR3: TGTGCCAGCAGCCCCGGGGACAAGGTTTATGGCTACACCTTC.

The chain carries TRBV18 and TRBJ1-1; D is uncertain. V gave up 3 bases and J gave up 0 bases, with 5 bases separating them. The CDR3 is 13 residues long. CDR1 KGHSH and CDR2 LQKENI come from the germline V gene. The CDR3 DNA sequence: TGTGCCAGCTCACCGCTAATGAACACTGAAGCTTTCTTT. It is translated as CASSPLMNTEAFF.

The chain is built from TRBV11-2 and TRBJ2-3, with 10 bases aligning to TRBD2. The V and J ends lost 5 bases and 5 bases, in that order; junction bases with no gene match: 10. Germline V gives CDR1 SGHAT, CDR2 FQNNGV. The CDR3 is made up of 16 amino acids. CDR3 protein: CASSPPLAGGGDTQYF. CDR3 DNA sequence: TGTGCCAGCAGCCCCCCCTTAGCGGGAGGAGGAGATACGCAGTATTTT.

This chain uses TRBV27 with TRBJ2-7; no clear D. The germline V and J ends were trimmed by 2 bases and 0 bases, with 11 bases remaining between them. The CDR3 runs 15 residues. The V gene's germline CDR1 is MNHEY and CDR2 SMNVEV (reference sequence). In DNA, the CDR3 is TGTGCCAGCAGTTTAGCCCTCACATACTCCTACGAGCAGTACTTC. As protein: CASSLALTYSYEQYF.

This chain uses TRBV10-3 with TRBJ2-1, with D uncertain. The CDR3 covers 13 residues. Trimming left V 4 bases short and J 6 bases short, with 10 bases between. Germline CDR1 reads ENHRY; CDR2 reads SYGVKD. The CDR3 loop reads CAISGRWGNEQFF. CDR3 nucleotides: TGTGCCATCAGTGGTCGATGGGGCAATGAGCAGTTCTTC.

This sequence joins TRBV7-3 and TRBJ1-6; 7 bases are a match to TRBD1. Germline loops: CDR1 SGHTA, CDR2 FQGTGA. This CDR3 region has 14 residues. J was trimmed by 9 bases and V by 3 bases; bases with no gene match: 5. CDR3 sequence (DNA): TGTGCCAGCAGCTTGGGGGACAGCGGTTCACCCCTCCACTTT. Translation: CASSLGDSGSPLHF.

The chain couples TRBV27 to TRBJ2-3; D is ambiguous. V was clipped by 6 bases and J by 0 bases, with 13 bases between them. Per the germline V gene, CDR1 is MNHEY and CDR2 is SMNVEV (reference sequence). The CDR3 totals 15 residues. CDR3: CASSSRTPSTDTQYF. The CDR3 DNA is TGTGCCAGCAGCTCTCGGACGCCCAGCACAGATACGCAGTATTTT.

CDR3 in amino acids: CASSFRETQYF. The CDR3 region has the DNA TGTGCCAGCAGCTTTAGAGAGACCCAGTACTTC. This chain links TRBV5-8 with TRBJ2-5; D ambiguous. CDR1 SGHTS and CDR2 YDEGEE come from the germline V gene. CDR3 length: 11 amino acids. Trimming removed 2 bases from V and 4 bases from J, with 3 bases in between.

The CDR3 nucleotides are TGTGCCAGCAGCTTAGTCGCGGCACTAACCTACGAGCAGTACTTC. It specifies CASSLVAALTYEQYF. J is TRBJ2-7 and V is TRBV7-2; D is uncertain. The germline V and J ends were trimmed by 1 base and 2 bases, with 12 bases remaining between them. Germline CDR1 and CDR2: SGHTA and FQGNSA. This CDR3 region has 15 residues.

The chain uses TRBV12-2 and TRBJ2-7; the table names TRBD2, a call not compared with the DNA. TRBV12-2 is a recognized pseudogene. This CDR3 is built from 18 residues. The CDR3 here is CASHVHGPPTSGIYEQYF. CDR3 DNA: TGTGCAAGTCACGTTCACGGCCCACCGACTAGCGGGATCTACGAGCAGTACTTC.

The rearrangement joins TRBV5-1 to TRBJ1-5; D perhaps matches TRBD1 (6 bases). The CDR3 loop spans 15 amino acids. Trimming shortened V by 0 bases and J by 3 bases, and 10 bases separated the two germline ends. Germline CDR1 and CDR2: SGHRS and YFSETQ. This chain's CDR3 is CASSLAAGANQPQHF. In nucleotides, the CDR3 is TGCGCCAGCAGCTTGGCAGCGGGGGCCAATCAGCCCCAGCATTTT.

The chain has TRBV7-2 and TRBJ2-3, with D perhaps assigned TRBD1 or TRBD2 (5 bases each). Germline CDR1 SGHTA, CDR2 FQGNSA. Deletions cut 3 bases from V and 4 bases from J, with 11 bases between. CDR3 length equals 14 residues. The CDR3 loop reads CASSFAVGADTQYF. The CDR3 region has the DNA TGTGCCAGCAGCTTCGCGGTGGGGGCAGATACGCAGTATTTT. Together with reference TRBV7-2 and TRBJ2-3, the CDR3 gives the full variable domain: GAGVSQSPSNKVTEKGKDVELRCDPISGHTALYWYRQSLGQGLEFLIYFQGNSAPDKSGLPSDRFSAERTGGSVSTLTIQRTQQEDSAVYLCASSFAVGADTQYFGPGTRLTVL.